These T cell receptor beta chains were read from a single sample in a study of cytomegalovirus exposure and HLA in healthy donors. TCRdb keeps only in-frame clones here, not all; method: immunoSEQ multiplex PCR. The sample contains over 95,000 clones, about 78% of which appear only once. The specimen was PBMCs. The source is a middle-aged woman in good health and CMV-seropositive. CDR3s include the opening cysteine and the closing phenylalanine or tryptophan. Fields, in order: CDR3 protein, D gene, V gene, J gene. A D gene is named only where the DNA matches it firmly.

cdr3_aa: CAWSAWDRPNTEAFF
d_call: TRBD1
v_call: TRBV30
j_call: TRBJ1-1

cdr3_aa: CASSKRTQPYEQYF
d_call: NA
v_call: TRBV5-8
j_call: TRBJ2-7

cdr3_aa: CASSLAVAGGQETQYF
d_call: TRBD2
v_call: TRBV7-9
j_call: TRBJ2-5

cdr3_aa: CASEKEAGGRGGELFF
d_call: TRBD2
v_call: TRBV2
j_call: TRBJ2-2

cdr3_aa: CSSSYGQPNQPQHF
d_call: NA
v_call: TRBV7-9
j_call: TRBJ1-5

cdr3_aa: CACSAGTSGGVSFF
d_call: TRBD2
v_call: TRBV5-1
j_call: TRBJ2-1

cdr3_aa: CASSTTGGAGTQYF
d_call: TRBD1
v_call: TRBV25-1
j_call: TRBJ2-5

cdr3_aa: CASSEAQGGGGETSNYGYTF
d_call: NA
v_call: TRBV6-1
j_call: TRBJ1-2

cdr3_aa: CASSFSQGLGDSNQPQHF
d_call: NA
v_call: TRBV28
j_call: TRBJ1-5

cdr3_aa: CASSMARTASYEQYF
d_call: NA
v_call: TRBV19
j_call: TRBJ2-7

cdr3_aa: CASSFARQPNEKLFF
d_call: NA
v_call: TRBV27
j_call: TRBJ1-4

cdr3_aa: CASRQDSGANVLTF
d_call: NA
v_call: TRBV5-1
j_call: TRBJ2-6

cdr3_aa: CASSIDPRQTNEKLFF
d_call: NA
v_call: TRBV19
j_call: TRBJ1-4

cdr3_aa: CASIQGSGLSSYEQYF
d_call: NA
v_call: TRBV27
j_call: TRBJ2-7

cdr3_aa: CASNGQGTMNTEAFF
d_call: TRBD1
v_call: TRBV5-1
j_call: TRBJ1-1

cdr3_aa: CASSLQTGLGNEQYF
d_call: TRBD1
v_call: TRBV5-1
j_call: TRBJ2-7

cdr3_aa: CASSQAGGYTEAFF
d_call: NA
v_call: TRBV14
j_call: TRBJ1-1

cdr3_aa: CASSLTGGWSYEQYF
d_call: TRBD1
v_call: TRBV13
j_call: TRBJ2-7

cdr3_aa: CASSISQGRSTEAFF
d_call: NA
v_call: TRBV7-2
j_call: TRBJ1-1

cdr3_aa: CASSPREAFYEQYF
d_call: TRBD2
v_call: TRBV7-8
j_call: TRBJ2-7

cdr3_aa: CASSPPGWNTEAFF
d_call: NA
v_call: TRBV5-4
j_call: TRBJ1-1

cdr3_aa: CASSLGGGEQYF
d_call: NA
v_call: TRBV13
j_call: TRBJ2-7

cdr3_aa: CAWSKPGQGNTEAFF
d_call: TRBD1
v_call: TRBV30
j_call: TRBJ1-1

cdr3_aa: CASSSDSRTEAFF
d_call: NA
v_call: TRBV2
j_call: TRBJ1-1

cdr3_aa: CASIPVAGVNNEQFF
d_call: NA
v_call: TRBV5-8
j_call: TRBJ2-1

cdr3_aa: CASSRPDAGNTEAFF
d_call: NA
v_call: TRBV6-5
j_call: TRBJ1-1

cdr3_aa: CASSYPTRQMNTEAFF
d_call: NA
v_call: TRBV6-5
j_call: TRBJ1-1

cdr3_aa: CAISLRDSSTDTQYF
d_call: TRBD1
v_call: TRBV10-3
j_call: TRBJ2-3

cdr3_aa: CACGQGSSYNSPLHF
d_call: TRBD1
v_call: TRBV30
j_call: TRBJ1-6

cdr3_aa: CASSWGQAMNTEAFF
d_call: TRBD1
v_call: TRBV7-2
j_call: TRBJ1-1

cdr3_aa: CASSLDRGQVKLFF
d_call: TRBD1
v_call: TRBV11-2
j_call: TRBJ1-4

cdr3_aa: CASSQGAQEKLFF
d_call: TRBD1
v_call: TRBV6-5
j_call: TRBJ1-4

cdr3_aa: CASSRGQGNTDTQYF
d_call: TRBD1
v_call: TRBV4-1
j_call: TRBJ2-3

cdr3_aa: CASSVGGTVTYEQYF
d_call: NA
v_call: TRBV9
j_call: TRBJ2-7

cdr3_aa: CATNAGLSTDTQYF
d_call: NA
v_call: TRBV19
j_call: TRBJ2-3

cdr3_aa: CASSLVSGQKTQYF
d_call: NA
v_call: TRBV13
j_call: TRBJ2-5

cdr3_aa: CASSSRPGQGLRAYGYTF
d_call: TRBD1
v_call: TRBV11-1
j_call: TRBJ1-2

cdr3_aa: CASSSGGPDTQYF
d_call: NA
v_call: TRBV7-2
j_call: TRBJ2-3